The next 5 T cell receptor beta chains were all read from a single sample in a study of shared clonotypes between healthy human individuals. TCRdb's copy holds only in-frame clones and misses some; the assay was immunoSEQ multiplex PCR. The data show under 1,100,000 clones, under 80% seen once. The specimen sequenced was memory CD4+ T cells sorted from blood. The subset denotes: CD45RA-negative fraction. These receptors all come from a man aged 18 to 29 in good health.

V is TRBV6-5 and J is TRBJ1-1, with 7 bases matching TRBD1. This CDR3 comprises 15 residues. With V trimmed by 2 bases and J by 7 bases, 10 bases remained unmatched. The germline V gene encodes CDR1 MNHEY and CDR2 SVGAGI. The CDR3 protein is CASSYAGQAKYEAFF. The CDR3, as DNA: TGTGCCAGCAGTTACGCCGGACAGGCCAAATATGAAGCTTTCTTT.

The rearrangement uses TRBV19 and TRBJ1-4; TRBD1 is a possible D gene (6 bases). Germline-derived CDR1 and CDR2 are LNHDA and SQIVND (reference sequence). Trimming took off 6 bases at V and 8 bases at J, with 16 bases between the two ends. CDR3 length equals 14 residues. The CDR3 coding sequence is TGTGCCAGTAGGTACTCAGGGGAAGGAGAAAAACTGTTTTTT. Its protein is CASRYSGEGEKLFF.

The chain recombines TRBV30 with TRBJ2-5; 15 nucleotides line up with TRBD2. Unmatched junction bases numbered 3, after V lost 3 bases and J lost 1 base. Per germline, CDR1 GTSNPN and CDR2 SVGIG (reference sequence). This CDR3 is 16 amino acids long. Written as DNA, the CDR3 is TGTGCCTGGAGCCCGGGACTAGCGGGGGGCCAAGAGACCCAGTACTTC. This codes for CAWSPGLAGGQETQYF.

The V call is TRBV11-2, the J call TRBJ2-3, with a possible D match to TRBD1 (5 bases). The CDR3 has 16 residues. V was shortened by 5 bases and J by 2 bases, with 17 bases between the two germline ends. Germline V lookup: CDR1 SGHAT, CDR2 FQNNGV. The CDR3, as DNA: TGTGCCAGCAGCCTTAGTGGGGCCAGGGCCACAGATACGCAGTATTTT. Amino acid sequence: CASSLSGARATDTQYF.

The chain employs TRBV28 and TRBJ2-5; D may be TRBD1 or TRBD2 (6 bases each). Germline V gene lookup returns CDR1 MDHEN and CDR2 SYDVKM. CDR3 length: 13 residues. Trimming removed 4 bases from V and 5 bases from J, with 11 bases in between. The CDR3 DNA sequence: TGTGCCAGCAGTTCGACAGGAGGGGAGACCCAGTACTTC. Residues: CASSSTGGETQYF.